This T cell receptor (beta chain) came from a study of shared clonotypes between healthy human individuals. The ends were cut back, 4 bases at V and 1 base at J, with 19 bases in the middle. The CDR3 length is 18 residues. Germline assignment: CDR1 SEHNR and CDR2 FQNEAQ (reference sequence). TCRdb's copy holds only in-frame clones and misses some; the assay was immunoSEQ multiplex PCR. The repertoire holds about 2.4 million clones, with 90% to 95% as singletons. V is TRBV7-9 and J is TRBJ2-2; D is ambiguous. Material for sequencing was naive CD4+ T cells sorted from blood. Subset specified: CD45RA+ positively selected. This TCR was recovered from a man aged 18 to 35 in good health. CDR3 nucleotide sequence: TGTGCCAGCAGCTCCGTCGTTATTAGTGGCGGGAACACCGGGGAGCTGTTTTTT. Protein sequence: CASSSVVISGGNTGELFF.